Listed here is a single TCR beta chain. These data belong to a study of siplizumab effects on memory and regulatory T cells. Trimming cost V 3 bases and J 4 bases, with 17 bases left between them. The germline V gene encodes CDR1 SGDLS and CDR2 YYNGEE. The CDR3 totals 16 residues. Only in-frame clones appear in the TCRdb table, and some are missing; sequencing was by immunoSEQ multiplex PCR. The data show some 100,000 clones, roughly 92% seen once. Sequenced sample: Tregs sorted from blood. The chain employs TRBV9 and TRBJ2-1; D may be TRBD2 (6 bases). The clonotype was recovered from a human donor in good health. The CDR3 is CASSGGLGGLYNEQFF. CDR3 in DNA: TGTGCCAGCAGCGGTGGGCTCGGCGGACTATACAATGAGCAGTTCTTC.